A selection of T cell receptor beta chains follows, all from one sample in a study of metastatic and nonmetastatic thyroid tumors. TCRdb re-processed the PCR reads through MiXCR. The sample carries 45,000 or so clones, approximately 4.1% recorded once. Material for sequencing was blood. These TCRs come from a female donor with papillary thyroid cancer or a benign thyroid nodule (not recorded which). Some clones in this sample may be carry-over from other donors' samples. CDR3s include the opening cysteine and the closing phenylalanine or tryptophan. D genes are given only for firm matches. Expanded clones are given a class, and other clones once, few, many or no size at all.

clone_size,v_call,j_call,d_call,cdr3_nt,cdr3_aa
few,TRBV5-4,TRBJ2-7,TRBD1,TGTGCCAGCAGCTCCGGACAGGACCCCCTCGAGCAGTACTTC,CASSSGQDPLEQYF
.,TRBV6-2/TRBV6-3,TRBJ1-6,.,TGTGCCAGCAGCGAAATGGGTCAAGACAATTCACCCCTCCACTTT,CASSEMGQDNSPLHF
.,TRBV6-4,TRBJ2-3,.,TGTGCCAGCAGTGAAGTAGCGGCGAGCAAAGATATGCAGTATTTT,CASSEVAASKDMQYF
many,TRBV2,TRBJ2-7,.,TGTGCCAGCAGTGTCAGACAGGAGGGTGCCTACGAGCAGTACTTC,CASSVRQEGAYEQYF
many,TRBV24-1,TRBJ1-5,.,TGTGCCACACAGGGTCAGCCCCAGCATTTT,CATQGQPQHF
many,TRBV20-1,TRBJ1-1,.,TGCAGTGCTAGAGATCGGGCCGGGCTAGGCACTGAAGCTTTCTTT,CSARDRAGLGTEAFF
.,TRBV19,TRBJ1-2,.,TGTGCCAGTAGGGCGACGGATTCCTATGGCTACACCTTC,CASRATDSYGYTF
many,TRBV11-3,TRBJ1-1,.,TGTGCCAGCAGCTTAGATCAGAGGACACGGGCGGACACTGAAGCTTTCTTT,CASSLDQRTRADTEAFF
many,TRBV11-2,TRBJ2-1,TRBD2,TGTGCCAGCAGCCAAACTAGCGGTCGTTACAATGAGCAGTTCTTC,CASSQTSGRYNEQFF
.,TRBV30,TRBJ2-7,.,TGTGCCTGGAATTACGCGGGAACCTCCGTCGAGCAGTACTTC,CAWNYAGTSVEQYF
few,TRBV7-2,TRBJ2-7,TRBD1,TGTGCCAGCAGCACCGGACAGGGTTCTCGTCACGATCAGTACTTC,CASSTGQGSRHDQYF
.,TRBV20-1,TRBJ2-7,.,TGCAGTGCTAGAGATTATCGGGTCCCCTACGAGCAGTACTTC,CSARDYRVPYEQYF
many,TRBV11-3,TRBJ2-1,TRBD2,TGTGCCAGCAGCCCGCAGGGACTAGCGGACAATGAGCAGTTCTTC,CASSPQGLADNEQFF
many,TRBV6-1,TRBJ2-5,.,TGTGCCAGCAGTGAAGAGGGGTTTGAGACCCAGTACTTC,CASSEEGFETQYF
many,TRBV20-1,TRBJ2-3,TRBD2,TGCAGTGCCTCACGACTAGCGGGAATGGGAGATACGCAGTATTTT,CSASRLAGMGDTQYF
once,TRBV6-1,TRBJ2-7,TRBD2,TGTGCCAGCAGTGAATCCGTTGGGACTAGCTGGATTGAGTCCTACGAGAAGTACTTC,CASSESVGTSWIESYEKYF
many,TRBV5-1,TRBJ2-2,.,TGCGCCAGCAGCTTGGCTCTCCACTCCACCGGGGAGCTGTTTTTT,CASSLALHSTGELFF
many,TRBV11-2,TRBJ2-5,TRBD1,TGTGCCAGCAGCGCCCTTAAGCGTTACAGGGGTTTCCAAGAGACCCAGTACTTC,CASSALKRYRGFQETQYF
many,TRBV5-8,TRBJ2-7,.,TGTGCCAGCAGCTCCAACTGGTCCTACGAGCAGTACTTC,CASSSNWSYEQYF
few,TRBV28,TRBJ1-1,.,TGTGCCAGCAGTTCCCCCATGGAGGGGTTGGGAGCTTTCTTT,CASSSPMEGLGAFF
.,TRBV30,TRBJ1-6,.,TGTGCCTGGAGTACGGGAATTAATTCACCCCTCCACTTT,CAWSTGINSPLHF